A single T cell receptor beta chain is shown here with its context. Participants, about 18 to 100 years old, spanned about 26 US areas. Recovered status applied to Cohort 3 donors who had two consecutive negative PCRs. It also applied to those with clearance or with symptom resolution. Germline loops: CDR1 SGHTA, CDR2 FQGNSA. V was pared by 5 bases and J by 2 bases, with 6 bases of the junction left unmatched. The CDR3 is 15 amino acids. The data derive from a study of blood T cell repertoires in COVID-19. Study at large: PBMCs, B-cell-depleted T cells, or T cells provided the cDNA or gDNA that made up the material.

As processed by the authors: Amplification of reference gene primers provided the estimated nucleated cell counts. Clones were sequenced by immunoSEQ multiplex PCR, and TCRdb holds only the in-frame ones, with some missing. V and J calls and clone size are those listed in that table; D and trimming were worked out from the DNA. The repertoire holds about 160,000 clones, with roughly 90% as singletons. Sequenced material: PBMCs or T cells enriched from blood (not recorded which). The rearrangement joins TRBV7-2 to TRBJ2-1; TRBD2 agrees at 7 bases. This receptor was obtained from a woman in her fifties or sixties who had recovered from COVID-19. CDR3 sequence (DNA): TGTGCCAGCAGCCAAGCGGGGTTCGCCTACAATGAGCAGTTCTTC. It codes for CASSQAGFAYNEQFF.